This passage covers 10 T cell receptor beta chains from one sample sequenced in a study of T-cell reconstitution after alpha-beta-depleted transplantation in children. A TCRbeta library incorporating unique molecular identifiers was prepared. TCRdb reprocessed the PCR reads via MiXCR and lists one record per CDR3 protein. The table has 350,000 to 500,000 distinct CDR3 sequences, approximately 41% seen once; the top ten hold around a quarter. The specimen comprised PBMCs, sampled before TCRalphabeta/CD19-depleted stem cell transplant. These receptors were obtained from a girl aged 2-10 years with aplastic anemia, due to receive a stem cell transplant.

The chain is built from TRBV12-3 or TRBV12-4 and TRBJ2-3, with D possibly TRBD2 on 5 matching bases. The CDR3 extends over 15 amino acids. Trimming took 3 bases from V and 4 from J, leaving 14 bases between them. CDR3: CASSFRSSHPDTQYF. For the CDR3, the DNA is TGTGCCAGCAGTTTTCGTTCTAGCCACCCAGATACGCAGTATTTT.

The chain is built from TRBV6-5 and TRBJ2-7; D is ambiguous. Looked up from germline, CDR1 is MNHEY and CDR2 is SVGAGI. The CDR3 sequence is 15 residues long. V lost 0 bases, J lost 1 base, and 10 bases lay in between. The DNA for the CDR3 is TGTGCCAGCAGTTACTCGTGGGGATCATCCTACGAGCAGTACTTC. The encoded protein is CASSYSWGSSYEQYF.

Comment on this clonotype: It may be a read error: a sequence one base away is much more abundant. This chain joins TRBV7-9 and TRBJ2-7, with D possibly matching TRBD1 (6 bases). CDR3 length equals 14 residues. V was clipped by 4 bases and J by 2 bases, with 12 bases between them. Germline lookup yields CDR1 SEHNR and CDR2 FQNEAQ (reference sequence). CDR3 loop: CASSYTGFTYEQYF. CDR3 nucleotides: TGTGCCAGCAGCTATACAGGGTTCACCTACGAGCAGTACTTC.

This clonotype has more than one count but fewer than ten. The rearrangement joins TRBV20-1 to TRBJ2-7, with D uncertain. Germline V gives CDR1 DFQATT, CDR2 SNEGSKA (reference sequence). Trimming removed 3 bases from V and 3 bases from J, with 12 bases in between. This CDR3 spans 13 amino acids. CDR3 nucleotides: TGCAGTGCTAGTGATGGCGGAGACTACGAGCAGTACTTC. As protein: CSASDGGDYEQYF.

The rearrangement links TRBV30 to TRBJ2-7; unclear D gene. The germline V and J ends were trimmed by 0 bases and 3 bases, with 9 bases remaining between them. Germline-derived CDR1 and CDR2 are GTSNPN and SVGIG (reference sequence). CDR3 size: 13 residues. Written as DNA, the CDR3 is TGTGCCTGGAGTGTACTGGTCTTCTACGAGCAGTACTTC. Its protein product is CAWSVLVFYEQYF.

In its sample, this clonotype was seen many times. The gene calls are TRBV7-2 and TRBJ2-7, with a possible D match to TRBD2 (5 bases). V was clipped by 3 bases and J by 7 bases, with 10 bases between them. The CDR3 is made up of 12 amino acids. Germline-derived CDR1 and CDR2 are SGHTA and FQGNSA. The CDR3 region has the DNA TGTGCCAGCAGCTTCGGGGTTGGGGAGCAGTACTTC. This encodes CASSFGVGEQYF.

The chain links TRBV5-5 to TRBJ2-5; D perhaps matches TRBD1 (7 bases). CDR3 length: 14 amino acids. V lost 0 bases and J 7 bases, leaving 13 bases between the germline ends. Germline loops: CDR1 SGHKS, CDR2 YYEKEE (reference sequence). The CDR3 sequence is CASSLVQGGGTQYF. CDR3 in DNA: TGTGCCAGCAGCTTGGTTCAGGGGGGAGGGACCCAGTACTTC.

This clonotype has at least ten counts. Its ends do not fully match the called genes, so a read error is possible. This sequence joins TRBV20-1 and TRBJ2-1; the D is unclear. CDR1 is DFQATT and CDR2 is SNEGSKA in the germline V gene (reference sequence). This CDR3 region has 15 residues. The DNA for the CDR3 is TGCAGTGCTAGGGGGTGGTCGGCCTCCTACAATAAGCAGTTCTTC. Translated, it gives CSARGWSASYNKQFF.

The chain joins TRBV5-5 to TRBJ1-2; D is unclear. The CDR3 covers 15 residues. Germline V lookup: CDR1 SGHKS, CDR2 YYEKEE (reference sequence). Deletions cut 0 bases from V and 3 bases from J, with 12 bases between. CDR3 coding DNA: TGTGCCAGCAGCTTGGATGTCAGCGCCTACTATGGCTACACCTTC. Encoded protein: CASSLDVSAYYGYTF.

V usage is TRBV3-1 and J usage is TRBJ1-5; D unclear. This CDR3 has 13 residues. Per germline, CDR1 LGHDT and CDR2 YNNKEL (reference sequence). With 1 base removed from V and 4 bases from J, the gap between germline ends came to 5 bases. Here the CDR3 reads CASSQGRNQPQHF. Here the CDR3 DNA reads TGTGCCAGCAGCCAAGGCAGGAATCAGCCCCAGCATTTT.